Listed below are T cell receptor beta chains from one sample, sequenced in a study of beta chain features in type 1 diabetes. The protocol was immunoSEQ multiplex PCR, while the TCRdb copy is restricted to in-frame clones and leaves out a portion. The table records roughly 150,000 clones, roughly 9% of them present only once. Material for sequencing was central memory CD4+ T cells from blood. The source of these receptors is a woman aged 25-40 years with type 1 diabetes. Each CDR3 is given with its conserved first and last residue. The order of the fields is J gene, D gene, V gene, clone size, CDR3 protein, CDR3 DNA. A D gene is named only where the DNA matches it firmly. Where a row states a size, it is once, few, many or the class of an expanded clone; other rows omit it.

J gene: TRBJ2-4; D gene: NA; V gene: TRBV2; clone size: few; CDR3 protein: CASTERGINIQYF; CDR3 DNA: TGTGCCAGCACAGAACGCGGCATAAACATTCAGTACTTC
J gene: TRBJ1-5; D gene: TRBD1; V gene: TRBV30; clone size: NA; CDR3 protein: CAWSVNGQGGNQPQHF; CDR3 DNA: TGTGCCTGGAGTGTAAATGGACAGGGGGGCAATCAGCCCCAGCATTTT
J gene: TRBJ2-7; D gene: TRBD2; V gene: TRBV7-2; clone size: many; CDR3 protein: CASSLGLAGDAEQYF; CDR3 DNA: TGTGCCAGCAGCTTAGGTCTAGCGGGAGACGCCGAGCAGTACTTC
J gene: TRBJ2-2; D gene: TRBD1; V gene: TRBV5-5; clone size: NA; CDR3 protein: CASSRTGGVTGELFF; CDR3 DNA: TGTGCCAGCAGCCGGACAGGGGGCGTTACCGGGGAGCTGTTTTTT
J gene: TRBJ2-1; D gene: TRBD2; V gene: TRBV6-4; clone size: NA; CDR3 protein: CASSDSPGTNSYNEQFF; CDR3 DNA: TGTGCCAGCAGTGACTCGCCCGGGACTAACTCCTACAATGAGCAGTTCTTC
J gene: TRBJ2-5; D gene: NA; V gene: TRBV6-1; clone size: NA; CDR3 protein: CASSAWGPQETQYF; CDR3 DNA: TGTGCCAGCAGTGCTTGGGGGCCTCAAGAGACCCAGTACTTC
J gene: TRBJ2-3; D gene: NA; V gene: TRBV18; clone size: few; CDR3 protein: CASSPNPADTQYF; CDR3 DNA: TGTGCCAGCTCACCAAATCCAGCAGATACGCAGTATTTT
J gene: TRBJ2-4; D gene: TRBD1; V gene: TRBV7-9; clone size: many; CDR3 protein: CASTLTGADIQYF; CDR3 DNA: TGTGCCAGCACACTAACAGGGGCGGACATTCAGTACTTC
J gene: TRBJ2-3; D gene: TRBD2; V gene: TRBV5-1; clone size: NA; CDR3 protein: CASSTGTSGYGDTQYF; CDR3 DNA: TGCGCCAGCAGCACTGGGACTAGCGGGTATGGAGATACGCAGTATTTT
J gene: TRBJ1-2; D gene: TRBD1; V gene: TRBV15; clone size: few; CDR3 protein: CATSKGQGEHGYTF; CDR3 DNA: TGTGCCACCAGCAAAGGACAGGGGGAGCATGGCTACACCTTC
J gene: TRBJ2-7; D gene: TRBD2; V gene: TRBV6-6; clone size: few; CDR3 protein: CASSYSGGLAGRQYF; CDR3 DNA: TGTGCCAGCAGTTACTCGGGGGGACTAGCGGGACGACAGTACTTC
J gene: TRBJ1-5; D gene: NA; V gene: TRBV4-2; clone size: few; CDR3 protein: CASSPRPGHGDQPQHF; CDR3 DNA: TGTGCCAGCAGCCCCCGGCCGGGACACGGAGATCAGCCCCAGCATTTT
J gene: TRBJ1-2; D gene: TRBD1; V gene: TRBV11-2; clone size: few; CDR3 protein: CASSLRQGTNYGYTF; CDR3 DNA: TGTGCCAGCAGCTTAAGACAGGGCACTAACTATGGCTACACCTTC
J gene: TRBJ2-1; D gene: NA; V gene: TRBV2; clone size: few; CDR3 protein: CASSESVAFDEQFF; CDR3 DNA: TGTGCCAGCAGTGAATCGGTAGCCTTCGATGAGCAGTTCTTC
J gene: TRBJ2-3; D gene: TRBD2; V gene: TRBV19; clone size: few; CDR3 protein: CASNAGGADTQYF; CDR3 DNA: TGTGCCAGTAATGCGGGGGGGGCAGATACGCAGTATTTT
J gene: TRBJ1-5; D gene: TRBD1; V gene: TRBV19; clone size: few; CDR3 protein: CASHGGRGDGQPQHF; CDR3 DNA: TGTGCCAGTCATGGGGGCAGGGGGGATGGTCAGCCCCAGCATTTT
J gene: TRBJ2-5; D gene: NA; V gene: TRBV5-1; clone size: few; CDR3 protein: CASSFSLGGLETQYF; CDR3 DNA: TGCGCCAGCAGCTTCTCCTTGGGAGGATTGGAGACCCAGTACTTC
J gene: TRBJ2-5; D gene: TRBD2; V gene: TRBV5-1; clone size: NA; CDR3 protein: CASSPVGTSGSETQYF; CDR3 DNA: TGCGCCAGCAGCCCGGTGGGGACTAGCGGGTCGGAGACCCAGTACTTC
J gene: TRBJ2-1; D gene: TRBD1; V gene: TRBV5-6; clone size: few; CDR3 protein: CASSFPGQGYNEQFF; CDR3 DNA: TGTGCCAGCAGCTTTCCGGGACAGGGTTACAATGAGCAGTTCTTC
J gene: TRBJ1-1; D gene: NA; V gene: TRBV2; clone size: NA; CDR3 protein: CASRSGDPTEAFF; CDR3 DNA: TGTGCCAGCAGATCAGGTGATCCCACTGAAGCTTTCTTT
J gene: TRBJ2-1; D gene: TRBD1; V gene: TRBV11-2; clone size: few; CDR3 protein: CASSLVRQGDEQFF; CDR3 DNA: TGTGCCAGCAGCTTAGTGAGACAGGGGGATGAGCAGTTCTTC
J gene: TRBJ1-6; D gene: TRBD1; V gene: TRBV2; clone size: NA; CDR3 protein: CASSEMTGRNSPLHF; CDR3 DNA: TGTGCCAGCAGTGAGATGACAGGGAGGAATTCACCCCTCCACTTT
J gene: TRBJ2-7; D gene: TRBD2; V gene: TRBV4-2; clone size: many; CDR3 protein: CASSQGTSGITYEQYF; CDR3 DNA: TGTGCCAGCAGCCAGGGGACTAGCGGGATTACCTACGAGCAGTACTTC
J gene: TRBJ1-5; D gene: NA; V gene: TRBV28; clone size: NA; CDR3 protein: CASSHREWDQPQHF; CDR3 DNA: TGTGCCAGCAGTCACAGGGAATGGGATCAGCCCCAGCATTTT
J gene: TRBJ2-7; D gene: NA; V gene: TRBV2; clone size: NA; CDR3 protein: CASKADMTSYEQYF; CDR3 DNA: TGTGCCAGCAAGGCGGACATGACCTCCTACGAGCAGTACTTC
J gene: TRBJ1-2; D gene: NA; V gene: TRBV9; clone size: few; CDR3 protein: CASRSSMRQSYGYTF; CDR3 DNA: TGTGCCAGCAGATCCTCTATGAGACAGAGCTATGGCTACACCTTC
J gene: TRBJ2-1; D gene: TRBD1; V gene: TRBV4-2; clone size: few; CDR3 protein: CASSQGQYNEQFF; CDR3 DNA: TGTGCCAGCAGCCAGGGACAGTACAATGAGCAGTTCTTC
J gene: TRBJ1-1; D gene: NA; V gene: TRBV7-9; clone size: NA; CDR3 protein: CASSLGSGGTEAFF; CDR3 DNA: TGTGCCAGCAGCTTAGGGTCGGGAGGAACTGAAGCTTTCTTT
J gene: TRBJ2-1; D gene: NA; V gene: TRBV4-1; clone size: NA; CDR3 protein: CASSPPRGMGYYNEQFF; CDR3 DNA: TGCGCCAGCAGCCCTCCCCGGGGGATGGGTTACTACAATGAGCAGTTCTTC
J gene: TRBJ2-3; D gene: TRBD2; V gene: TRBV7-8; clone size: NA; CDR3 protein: CASSLRSGGRATDTQYF; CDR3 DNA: TGTGCCAGCAGCTTAAGGTCGGGCGGGAGAGCAACAGATACGCAGTATTTT
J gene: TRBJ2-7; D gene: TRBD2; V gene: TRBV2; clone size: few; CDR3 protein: CASSWRETRYEQYF; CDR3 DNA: TGTGCCAGCAGTTGGCGGGAGACTCGTTACGAGCAGTACTTC
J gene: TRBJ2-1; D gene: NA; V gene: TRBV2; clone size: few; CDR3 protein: CASYYAPTVEQFF; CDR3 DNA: TGTGCCAGCTACTATGCACCTACGGTTGAGCAGTTCTTC
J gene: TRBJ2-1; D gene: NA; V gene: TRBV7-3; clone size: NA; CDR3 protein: CASSLSSGSYNEQFF; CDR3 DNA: TGTGCCAGCAGCTTATCCAGCGGCTCCTACAATGAGCAGTTCTTC
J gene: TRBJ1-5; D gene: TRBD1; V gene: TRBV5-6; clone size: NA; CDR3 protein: CASSPRQGSQPQHF; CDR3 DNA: TGTGCCAGCAGCCCACGACAGGGGAGTCAGCCCCAGCATTTT
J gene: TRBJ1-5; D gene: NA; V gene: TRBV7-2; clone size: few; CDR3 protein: CASSSRDNQPQHF; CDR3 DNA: TGTGCCAGCAGCTCCAGGGACAATCAGCCCCAGCATTTT
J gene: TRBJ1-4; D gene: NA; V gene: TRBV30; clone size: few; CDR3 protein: CAWGGTNEKLFF; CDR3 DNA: TGTGCCTGGGGAGGAACTAATGAAAAACTGTTTTTT
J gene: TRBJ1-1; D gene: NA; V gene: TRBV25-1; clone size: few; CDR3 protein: CASNHQGMNTEAFF; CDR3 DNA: TGTGCCAGCAACCATCAGGGAATGAACACTGAAGCTTTCTTT
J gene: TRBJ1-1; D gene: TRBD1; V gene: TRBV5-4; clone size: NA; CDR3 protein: CASSSGQGIDTEAFF; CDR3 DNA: TGTGCCAGCAGCTCAGGACAGGGAATAGACACTGAAGCTTTCTTT